This T cell receptor beta chain stems from a study of blood T cells in healthy people across ages. Study conclusions and caveats: Diversity was higher, and naive CD4+ cells more numerous, in long-lived donors than in aged donors.

This clonotype was counted many times. Its specificity is not known. The CDR3 is made up of 13 amino acids. Looked up from germline, CDR1 is SGDLS and CDR2 is YYNGEE. Deletions cut 3 bases from V and 4 bases from J, with 11 bases between. Sample-barcoded 5' priming and a J-beta primer mix drove a second PCR of about 7 to 12 cycles. The study obtained at least 3 million CDR3-containing paired-end reads from every sample. TCRdb re-derived calls from the 5' RACE reads in MiXCR, one entry per CDR3 protein. The sample has more than 800,000 distinct CDR3 sequences, 25% to 30% seen once. The TCR was taken from a woman of 80 years or more in good health. The source material was blood. V and J are TRBV9 and TRBJ2-7; no reliable D call. The CDR3 DNA reads as TGTGCCAGCAGCGAGGGTATCGGTTACGAGCAGTACTTC. The encoded protein is CASSEGIGYEQYF.